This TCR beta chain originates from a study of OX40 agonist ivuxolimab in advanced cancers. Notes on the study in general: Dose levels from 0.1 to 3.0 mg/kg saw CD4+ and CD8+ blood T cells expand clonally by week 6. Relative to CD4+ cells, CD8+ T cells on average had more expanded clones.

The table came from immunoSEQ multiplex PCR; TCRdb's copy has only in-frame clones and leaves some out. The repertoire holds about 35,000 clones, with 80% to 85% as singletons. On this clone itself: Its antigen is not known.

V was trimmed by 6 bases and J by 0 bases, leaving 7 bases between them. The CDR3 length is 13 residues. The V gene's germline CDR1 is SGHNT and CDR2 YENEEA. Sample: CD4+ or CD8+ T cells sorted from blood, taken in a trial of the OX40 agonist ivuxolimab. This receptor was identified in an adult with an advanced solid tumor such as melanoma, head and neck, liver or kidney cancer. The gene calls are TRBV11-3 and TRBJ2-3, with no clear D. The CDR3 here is CASRASSTDTQYF. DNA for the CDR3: TGTGCCAGCAGAGCATCTAGCACAGATACGCAGTATTTT.